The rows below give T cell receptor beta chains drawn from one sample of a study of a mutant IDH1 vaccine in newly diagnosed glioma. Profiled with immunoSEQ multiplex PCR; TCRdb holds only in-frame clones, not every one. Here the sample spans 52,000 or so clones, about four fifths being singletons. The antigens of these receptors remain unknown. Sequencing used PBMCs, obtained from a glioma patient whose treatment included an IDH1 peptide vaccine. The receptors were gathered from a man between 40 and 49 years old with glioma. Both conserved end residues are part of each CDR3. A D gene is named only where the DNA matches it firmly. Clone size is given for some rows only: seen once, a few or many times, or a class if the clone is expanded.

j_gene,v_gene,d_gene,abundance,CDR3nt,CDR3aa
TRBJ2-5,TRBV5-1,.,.,TGCGCCAGCAGCTTGGAGGGACTCCAGGGGGAGACCCAGTACTTC,CASSLEGLQGETQYF
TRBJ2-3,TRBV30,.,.,TGTGCCTGGAGTGTCTCCGATACGCAGTATTTT,CAWSVSDTQYF
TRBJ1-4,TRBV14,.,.,TGTGCCAGCAGCCAAGTAGGCGCCGTTCGTGAAAAACTGTTTTTT,CASSQVGAVREKLFF
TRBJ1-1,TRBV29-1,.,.,TGCAGCGTTGAAAGGGCCCTCCTGAACACTGAAGCTTTCTTT,CSVERALLNTEAFF
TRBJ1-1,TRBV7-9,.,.,TGTGCCAGTGGTGAAGGAGGAACTGAAGCTTTCTTT,CASGEGGTEAFF
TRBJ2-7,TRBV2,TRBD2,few,TGTGCCAGCAGTGAGTCGGGGGGGCCGTACGAGCAGTACTTC,CASSESGGPYEQYF
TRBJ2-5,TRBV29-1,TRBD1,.,TGCAGCGTTGGGACAGGGTTATTAGAGACCCAGTACTTC,CSVGTGLLETQYF
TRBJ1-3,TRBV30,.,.,TGTGCCTGGAGTGCTGGGGTTTCGTCTGGAAACACCATATATTTT,CAWSAGVSSGNTIYF
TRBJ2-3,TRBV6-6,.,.,TGTGCCAGCAGTTTGGAGGGGGCTAGCACAGATACGCAGTATTTT,CASSLEGASTDTQYF
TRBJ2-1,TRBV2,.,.,TGTGCCAGCAGCCAAACAGCGGGCGTGGGTCATGAGCAGTTCTTC,CASSQTAGVGHEQFF
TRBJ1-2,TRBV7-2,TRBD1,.,TGTGCCAGCAGCCCATGGACAGGGTCGGGCTATGGCTACACCTTC,CASSPWTGSGYGYTF
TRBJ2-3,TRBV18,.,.,TGTGCCAGCTCACCACCGATCCCCATCTTCCCAGATACGCAGTATTTT,CASSPPIPIFPDTQYF
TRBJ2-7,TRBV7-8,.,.,TGTGCCAGCAGCTTAGGGCCGGGACAAGCGGAGCAGTACTTC,CASSLGPGQAEQYF
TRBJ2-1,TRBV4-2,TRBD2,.,TGTGCCAGCAGCCAAGAGCTGCGGGGGGGCCCGAATGGCGAGCAGTTCTTC,CASSQELRGGPNGEQFF
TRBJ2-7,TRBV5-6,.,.,TGTGCCAGCAGCTTTGGTGTGGCAGGGGTCGACGAGCAGTACTTC,CASSFGVAGVDEQYF
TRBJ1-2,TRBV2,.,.,TGTGCCAGCAGGACAGACCCCTACTATGGCTACACCTTC,CASRTDPYYGYTF
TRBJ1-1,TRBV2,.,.,TGTGCCAGCAGTGCGGGAGGGGGGGCTCTGGGTGAAGCTTTCTTT,CASSAGGGALGEAFF
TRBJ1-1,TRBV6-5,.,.,TGTGCCAGCAGTTACTCGAGAGGGGGGAACACTGAAGCTTTCTTT,CASSYSRGGNTEAFF
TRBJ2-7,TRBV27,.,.,TGTGCCAGCAGTTTAAGGACCGACCCTTCCTACGAGCAGTACTTC,CASSLRTDPSYEQYF
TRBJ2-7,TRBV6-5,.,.,TGTGCCAGCAGATCGGACTTCTACTCCTACGAGCAGTACTTC,CASRSDFYSYEQYF
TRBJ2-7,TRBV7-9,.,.,TGTGCCAGCAGCTCAGCTCTGGTCGGGGAGTACTTC,CASSSALVGEYF
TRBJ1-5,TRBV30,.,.,TGTGCCTGGAGTGGAGTTAATAGCAATCAGCCCCAGCATTTT,CAWSGVNSNQPQHF
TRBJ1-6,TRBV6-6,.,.,TGTGCCAGCAGTTCCGCCCAGGGATATTCACCCCTCCACTTT,CASSSAQGYSPLHF
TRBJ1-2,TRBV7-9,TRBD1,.,TGTGCCAGCAGCTCCGGGACAGGGGTGGATGGCTACACCTTC,CASSSGTGVDGYTF
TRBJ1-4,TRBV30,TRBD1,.,TGTGCCTGGACCAAAGCCGGGACAGGGGATGAAAAACTGTTTTTT,CAWTKAGTGDEKLFF
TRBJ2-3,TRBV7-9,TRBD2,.,TGTGCCAGCAGCTTACGGGGACTAGCGGGGGCCTTGGGCACAGATACGCAGTATTTT,CASSLRGLAGALGTDTQYF